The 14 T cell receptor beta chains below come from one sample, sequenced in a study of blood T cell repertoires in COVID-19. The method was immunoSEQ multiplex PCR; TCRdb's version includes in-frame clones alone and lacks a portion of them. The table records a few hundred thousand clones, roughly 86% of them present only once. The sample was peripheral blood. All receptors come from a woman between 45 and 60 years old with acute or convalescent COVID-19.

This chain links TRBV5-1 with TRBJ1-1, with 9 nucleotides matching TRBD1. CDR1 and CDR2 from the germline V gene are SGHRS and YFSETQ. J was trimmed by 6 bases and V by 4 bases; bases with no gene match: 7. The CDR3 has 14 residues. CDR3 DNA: TGCGCCAGCAGCCGCGGGACAGGGCATCCTGAAGCTTTCTTT. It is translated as CASSRGTGHPEAFF.

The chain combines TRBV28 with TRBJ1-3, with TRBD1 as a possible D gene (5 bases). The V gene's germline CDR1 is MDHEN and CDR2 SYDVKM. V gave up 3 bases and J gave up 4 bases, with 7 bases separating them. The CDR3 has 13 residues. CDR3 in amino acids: CASSFGAGNTIYF. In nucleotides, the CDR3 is TGTGCCAGCAGTTTTGGGGCGGGAAACACCATATATTTT.

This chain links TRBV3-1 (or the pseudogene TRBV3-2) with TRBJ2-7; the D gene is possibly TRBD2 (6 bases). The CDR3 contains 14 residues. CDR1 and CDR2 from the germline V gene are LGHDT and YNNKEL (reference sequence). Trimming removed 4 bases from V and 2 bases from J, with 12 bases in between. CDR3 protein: CASSPGWGAYEQYF. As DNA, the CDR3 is TGTGCCAGCAGCCCAGGGTGGGGGGCCTACGAGCAGTACTTC.

The CDR3 here is CASSEVLQGQVAQHF. CDR3 DNA: TGTGCCAGCAGTGAAGTACTACAGGGTCAAGTAGCCCAGCATTTT. This chain joins TRBV6-1 and TRBJ1-5, with D maybe TRBD1 (6 bases). CDR1 and CDR2 (germline): MNHNS, SASEGT. The V end lost 1 base, the J end lost 11 bases, and 18 bases lay between the germline ends. This CDR3 spans 15 amino acids.

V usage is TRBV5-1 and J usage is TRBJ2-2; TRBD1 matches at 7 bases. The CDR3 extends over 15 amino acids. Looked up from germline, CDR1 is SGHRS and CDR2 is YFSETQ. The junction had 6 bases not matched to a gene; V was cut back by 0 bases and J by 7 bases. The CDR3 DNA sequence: TGCGCCAGCAGCTTGGTAGCAGGGGGTATCGGGGAGCTGTTTTTT. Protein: CASSLVAGGIGELFF.

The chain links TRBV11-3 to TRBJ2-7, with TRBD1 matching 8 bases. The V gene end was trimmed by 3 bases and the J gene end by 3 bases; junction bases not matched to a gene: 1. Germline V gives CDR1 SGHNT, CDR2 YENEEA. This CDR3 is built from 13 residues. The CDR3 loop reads CASSFRGLYEQYF. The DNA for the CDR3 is TGTGCCAGCAGCTTCAGGGGGCTCTACGAGCAGTACTTC.

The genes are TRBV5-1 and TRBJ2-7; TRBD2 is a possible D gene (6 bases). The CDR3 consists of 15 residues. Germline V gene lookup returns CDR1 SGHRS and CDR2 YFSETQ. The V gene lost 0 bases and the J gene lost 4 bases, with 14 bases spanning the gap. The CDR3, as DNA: TGCGCCAGCAGCTTGGTATCGGGGGTTGGTTACGAGCAGTACTTC. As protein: CASSLVSGVGYEQYF.

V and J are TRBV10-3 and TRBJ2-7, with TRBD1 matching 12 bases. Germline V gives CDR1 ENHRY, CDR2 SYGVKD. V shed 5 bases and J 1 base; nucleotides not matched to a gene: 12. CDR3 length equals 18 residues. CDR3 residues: CAISTGQGAGGESYEQYF. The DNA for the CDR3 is TGTGCCATCAGTACGGGACAGGGGGCTGGCGGCGAGTCCTACGAGCAGTACTTC.

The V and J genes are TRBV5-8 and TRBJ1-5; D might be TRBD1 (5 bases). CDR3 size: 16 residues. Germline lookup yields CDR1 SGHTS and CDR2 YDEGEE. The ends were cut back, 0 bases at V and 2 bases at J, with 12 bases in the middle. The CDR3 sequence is CASSLGPGKGNQPQHF. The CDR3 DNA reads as TGTGCCAGCAGCTTGGGTCCAGGGAAAGGCAATCAGCCCCAGCATTTT.

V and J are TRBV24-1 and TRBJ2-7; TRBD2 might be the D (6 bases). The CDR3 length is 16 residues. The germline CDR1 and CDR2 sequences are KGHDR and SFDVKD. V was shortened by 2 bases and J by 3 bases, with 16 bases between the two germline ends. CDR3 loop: CATSDSSRGAVYEQYF. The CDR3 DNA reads TGTGCCACCAGTGATTCGTCGCGGGGAGCGGTCTACGAGCAGTACTTC.

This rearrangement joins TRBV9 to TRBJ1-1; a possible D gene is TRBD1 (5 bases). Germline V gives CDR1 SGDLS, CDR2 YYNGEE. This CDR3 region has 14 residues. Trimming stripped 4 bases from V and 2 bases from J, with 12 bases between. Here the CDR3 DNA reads TGTGCCAGCAGCCCAGGGTTGGCCAACACTGAAGCTTTCTTT. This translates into CASSPGLANTEAFF.

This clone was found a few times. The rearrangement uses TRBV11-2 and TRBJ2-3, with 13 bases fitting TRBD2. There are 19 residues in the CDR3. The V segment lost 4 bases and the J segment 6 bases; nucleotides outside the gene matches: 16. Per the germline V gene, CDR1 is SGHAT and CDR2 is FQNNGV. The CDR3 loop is CASSSLRRGLAGSQDTQYF. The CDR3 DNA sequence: TGTGCCAGCAGCTCGTTGCGACGGGGACTAGCGGGGTCCCAGGATACGCAGTATTTT.

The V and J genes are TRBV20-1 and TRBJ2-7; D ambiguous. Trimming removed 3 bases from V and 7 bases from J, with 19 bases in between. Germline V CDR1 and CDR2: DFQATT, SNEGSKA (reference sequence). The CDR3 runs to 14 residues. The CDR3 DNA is TGCAGTGCTAGTCCCCCTGTTGCGCGGCTGGAGCAGTACTTC. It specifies CSASPPVARLEQYF.

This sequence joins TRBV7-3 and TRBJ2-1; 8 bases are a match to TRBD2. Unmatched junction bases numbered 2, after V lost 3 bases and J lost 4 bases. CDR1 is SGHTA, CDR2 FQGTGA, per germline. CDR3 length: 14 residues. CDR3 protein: CASSLGGRYNEQFF. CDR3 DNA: TGTGCCAGCAGCTTGGGCGGGAGGTACAATGAGCAGTTCTTC.